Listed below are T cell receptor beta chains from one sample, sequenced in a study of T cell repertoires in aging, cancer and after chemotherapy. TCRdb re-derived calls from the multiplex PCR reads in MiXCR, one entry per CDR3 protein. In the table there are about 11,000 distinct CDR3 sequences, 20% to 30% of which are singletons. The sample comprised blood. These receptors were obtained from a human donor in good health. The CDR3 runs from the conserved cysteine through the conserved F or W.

CDR3: CASSSPVTSTGELFF
length: 15
V: TRBV7-9

CDR3: CASSRTVEGLFF
length: 12
V: TRBV6-2/TRBV6-3

CDR3: CASSQGQSTGELFF
length: 14
V: TRBV7-9

CDR3: CASSETSGGAPDTQYF
length: 16
V: TRBV19

CDR3: CASSQVVGATEKLFF
length: 15
V: TRBV4-3

CDR3: CASSLRAGGGWDTQYF
length: 16
V: TRBV27

CDR3: CSAERARGTGTDTQYF
length: 16
V: TRBV20-1

CDR3: CAWSVRLAGDNEQFF
length: 15
V: TRBV30

CDR3: CASRDTGELFF
length: 11
V: TRBV7-9

CDR3: CASSSEGGTEAFF
length: 13
V: TRBV5-1

CDR3: CSARPVGGAGGPLGFGEQFF
length: 20
V: TRBV20-1

CDR3: CASGIRGQSGYTF
length: 13
V: TRBV7-2

CDR3: CASSLADSYEQYF
length: 13
V: TRBV7-6

CDR3: CASSYSIGRVNQPQHF
length: 16
V: TRBV6-6

CDR3: CSARKAGWRGNEQFF
length: 15
V: TRBV20-1

CDR3: CASSFPSSGRNEQFF
length: 15
V: TRBV7-9

CDR3: CASSLTPGSEQYF
length: 13
V: TRBV7-2

CDR3: CASRTSGGDEQFF
length: 13
V: TRBV27

CDR3: CSARVRRGFEQYF
length: 13
V: TRBV20-1

CDR3: CASMKRLNYGYTF
length: 13
V: TRBV5-6

CDR3: CASSKGGGTEAFF
length: 13
V: TRBV19

CDR3: CSARGGQGEAGELFF
length: 15
V: TRBV20-1

CDR3: CASSGTYQETQYF
length: 13
V: TRBV12-3/TRBV12-4

CDR3: CASSRERGGRGETQYF
length: 16
V: TRBV4-2

CDR3: CASGQGPINYGYTF
length: 14
V: TRBV6-2/TRBV6-3

CDR3: CASSKGGQLYTDTQYF
length: 16
V: TRBV27

CDR3: CASSGGGGAYGYTF
length: 14
V: TRBV5-1

CDR3: CASSELGGSTDTQYF
length: 15
V: TRBV6-1

CDR3: CAITGTRGGELFF
length: 13
V: TRBV10-3

CDR3: CASSDVTIRRGISYEQYF
length: 18
V: TRBV6-1

CDR3: CAWSGGLDSPLHF
length: 13
V: TRBV30

CDR3: CATADGGGSHLGEQFF
length: 16
V: TRBV6-6

CDR3: CASTERRRGDTGELFF
length: 16
V: TRBV19

CDR3: CASSPLTSGGSSYNEQFF
length: 18
V: TRBV18

CDR3: CASSDGWDTEAFF
length: 13
V: TRBV2

CDR3: CASSSAGPETQYF
length: 13
V: TRBV7-9

CDR3: CASSPRTGGFHEQYF
length: 15
V: TRBV4-3

CDR3: CSALTGINQPQHF
length: 13
V: TRBV20-1

CDR3: CASSPRGGGEDTQYF
length: 15
V: TRBV4-1

CDR3: CASSLQGPGNTIYF
length: 14
V: TRBV5-4

CDR3: CASSGTGGVTEAFF
length: 14
V: TRBV6-5

CDR3: CATRRPGDLYGYTF
length: 14
V: TRBV6-5